This T cell receptor beta chain stems from a study of T cell repertoires in cytomegalovirus infection. The overall study: Public signatures in TCR beta pointed to CMV infection and matching HLA type.

The CDR3 covers 13 residues. Germline V lookup: CDR1 SGHTA, CDR2 FQGNSA. V was shortened by 4 bases and J by 4 bases, with 10 bases between the two germline ends. Using its own MiXCR run on the reads, TCRdb lists one record per CDR3 protein. The sample records some 450,000 distinct CDR3 sequences, 30% to 40% being singletons. Material for sequencing was PBMCs. The genes are TRBV7-2 and TRBJ1-2; D unresolved. This TCR derives from a human donor in good health (CMV status not recorded). Some clones in this sample may be carry-over from other donors' samples. CDR3 residues: CASSSTEFYGYTF. The CDR3 DNA reads TGTGCCAGCAGCTCTACAGAGTTCTATGGCTACACCTTC.